The 21 T cell receptor beta chains below come from one sample, sequenced in a study of blood T cell repertoires in COVID-19. Profiling relied on immunoSEQ multiplex PCR, and the TCRdb table lists in-frame clones only, not all of them. The sample includes around 300,000 clones, roughly 89% seen only once; the top ten take less than 3%. Sequences were obtained from peripheral blood. The receptors originated from a woman aged 30 to 39 with active or convalescent COVID-19.

The CDR3 coding sequence is TGTGCCAGCAGCTTGGCCGGACTAGCGGGGGGGACCGGGGAGCTGTTTTTT. Amino acids: CASSLAGLAGGTGELFF. The chain has TRBV5-4 and TRBJ2-2; 15 nucleotides agree with TRBD2. The germline V gene encodes CDR1 SGHNT and CDR2 YYREEE (reference sequence). V shed 0 bases and J 5 bases; nucleotides not matched to a gene: 2. This CDR3 is 17 amino acids long.

The chain joins TRBV27 to TRBJ1-1, with TRBD1 as a possible D gene (5 bases). The CDR3 covers 13 residues. The ends were cut back, 6 bases at V and 2 bases at J, with 10 bases in the middle. Germline CDR1 reads MNHEY; CDR2 reads SMNVEV (reference sequence). In DNA, the CDR3 is TGTGCCAGCAGAACAGGAAGAAACACTGAAGCTTTCTTT. Amino acid sequence: CASRTGRNTEAFF.

The chain has TRBV4-3 and TRBJ2-5; perhaps TRBD2 as D (5 bases). CDR1 and CDR2 from the germline V gene are LGHNA and YSLEER. V was clipped by 0 bases and J by 3 bases, with 8 bases between them. The CDR3 covers 14 residues. DNA for the CDR3: TGCGCCAGCAGCCAAGATAGGCGGGAAGAGACCCAGTACTTC. It yields the protein CASSQDRREETQYF.

This clone was counted once. For the CDR3, the DNA is TGCGCCAGCAGTGACCCTAGCGGGGGGGTTAATGAGCAGTTCTTC. Its translation: CASSDPSGGVNEQFF. The rearrangement links TRBV10-2 to TRBJ2-1; TRBD2 matches 12 bases. Unmatched junction bases numbered 4, after V lost 3 bases and J lost 7 bases. Germline lookup yields CDR1 WSHSY and CDR2 SAAADI. This CDR3 has 15 residues.

Details on this clone: One end of the junction is discordant with germline, which a read error may explain. Other nucleotide sequences from this sample produce the same CDR3. The V gene is TRBV6-2 or TRBV6-3, the J gene TRBJ2-6; TRBD2 agrees at 8 bases. Germline V CDR1 and CDR2: MNHEY, SVGEGT. The CDR3 is 16 residues long. The CDR3 is CARSFRGGAGANGLTF. The CDR3 region has the DNA TGTGCCCGCAGTTTTCGGGGGGGGGCCGGGGCCAACGGCCTGACTTTC.

The chain employs TRBV5-7 and TRBJ1-5; TRBD1 agrees at 8 bases. TRBV5-7 is reported as an ORF; its role is uncertain. Germline trimming cut 3 bases from V and 2 bases from J; bases unmatched to any gene: 10. The CDR3 runs 17 residues. The DNA for the CDR3 is TGTGCCAGCAGCTGGAACAGGGGGGATATGGGCAATCAGCCCCAGCATTTT. Its protein is CASSWNRGDMGNQPQHF.

This chain uses TRBV11-2 with TRBJ2-7; no firm D call. The V gene lost 1 base and the J gene lost 2 bases, with 6 bases spanning the gap. Germline CDR1 reads SGHAT; CDR2 reads FQNNGV. This CDR3 is 13 amino acids long. This CDR3 reads CASSLAYPYEQYF. For the CDR3, the DNA is TGTGCCAGCAGCTTAGCCTATCCCTACGAGCAGTACTTC.

The chain has TRBV7-2 and TRBJ1-1; D perhaps matches TRBD1 (5 bases). This CDR3 has 15 amino acids. Germline assignment: CDR1 SGHTA and CDR2 FQGNSA. The ends were cut back, 5 bases at V and 5 bases at J, with 18 bases in the middle. In DNA form, the CDR3 reads TGTGCCAGCAGCCCGAGGGATGGGGGGGTAACTGAAGCTTTCTTT. Its protein is CASSPRDGGVTEAFF.

V and J are TRBV7-2 and TRBJ1-6; TRBD1 might be the D (6 bases). This CDR3 has 14 amino acids. Trimming stripped 6 bases from V and 4 bases from J, with 10 bases between. Germline CDR1 is SGHTA and CDR2 is FQGNSA. CDR3 nucleotide sequence: TGTGCCAGCAGGAGGACAGATTATAATTCACCCCTCCACTTT. Protein product: CASRRTDYNSPLHF.

The table lists this clone with a count of one. The identical CDR3 is also encoded by other nucleotide sequences in the sample. The rearrangement joins TRBV7-2 to TRBJ2-3; D ambiguous. The V gene lost 2 bases and the J gene lost 0 bases, with 3 bases spanning the gap. The CDR3 consists of 13 residues. Germline assignment: CDR1 SGHTA and CDR2 FQGNSA. CDR3 nucleotide sequence: TGTGCCAGCAGCTTACCAAGCACAGATACGCAGTATTTT. Protein: CASSLPSTDTQYF.

The chain combines TRBV30 with TRBJ2-5, with D perhaps matching TRBD1 (5 bases). The CDR3 extends over 12 amino acids. In germline, CDR1 is GTSNPN, CDR2 SVGIG (reference sequence). Between the trimmed V and J ends, which lost 7 bases and 2 bases, there was a span of 11 bases. Written as DNA, the CDR3 is TGTGCCTTCTGGGGCTCGCAAGAGACCCAGTACTTC. It encodes CAFWGSQETQYF.

This chain uses TRBV4-3 with TRBJ1-6; D call uncertain. Germline CDR1 LGHNA, CDR2 YSLEER. The CDR3 is made up of 14 amino acids. The V and J ends lost 2 bases and 5 bases respectively, with 7 bases between them. The chain's CDR3 is CASSQNLNNSPLHF. CDR3 DNA: TGCGCCAGCAGCCAAAACTTGAATAATTCACCCCTCCACTTT.

The V and J genes are TRBV11-2 and TRBJ1-6; D remains ambiguous. Trimming took off 1 base at V and 9 bases at J, with 4 bases between the two ends. Germline values: CDR1 SGHAT, CDR2 FQNNGV. The CDR3 loop spans 12 amino acids. CDR3 region: CASSLGASPLHF. CDR3 in DNA: TGTGCCAGCAGCTTAGGGGCTTCACCCCTCCACTTT.

V gene TRBV28 combines with J gene TRBJ1-1, with 9 bases aligning to TRBD1. Germline assignment: CDR1 MDHEN and CDR2 SYDVKM. The V and J ends lost 5 bases and 0 bases, in that order; junction bases with no gene match: 10. The CDR3 consists of 17 residues. DNA of the CDR3: TGTGCCAGCAGTCCTGTCTGGGACAGGGTTCTGAACACTGAAGCTTTCTTT. Its translation: CASSPVWDRVLNTEAFF.

This chain joins TRBV18 and TRBJ2-2; D uncertain. The CDR3 contains 15 residues. The V end was cut by 3 bases, the J end by 4 bases, with 12 bases between. The germline CDR1 and CDR2 sequences are KGHSH and LQKENI. The chain's CDR3 is CASSPGWSPTGELFF. DNA for the CDR3: TGTGCCAGCTCACCCGGTTGGAGCCCCACCGGGGAGCTGTTTTTT.

This chain connects TRBV24-1 to TRBJ1-2, with 7 bases matching TRBD1. The ends lost 5 bases at V and 5 bases at J; junction bases unmatched: 7. This CDR3 region has 14 residues. Germline-derived CDR1 and CDR2 are KGHDR and SFDVKD. CDR3 protein: CATSASGQKYGYTF. In nucleotides, the CDR3 is TGTGCCACCAGTGCCTCGGGACAGAAATATGGCTACACCTTC.

This clone came up once. Other DNA sequences in this specimen translate into the identical CDR3. The chain is built from TRBV28 and TRBJ1-5; 7 bases match TRBD1. The CDR3 consists of 13 residues. Germline-derived CDR1 and CDR2 are MDHEN and SYDVKM. J lost 4 bases, V lost 3 bases, and 0 bases had no gene match. The CDR3 nucleotides are TGTGCCAGCAGTTTGACAGGGAATCAGCCCCAGCATTTT. Translation: CASSLTGNQPQHF.

This clone was observed a single time. The chain employs TRBV2 and TRBJ2-3; 9 nucleotides agree with TRBD1. The CDR3 has 15 amino acids. The V segment lost 6 bases and the J segment 5 bases; nucleotides outside the gene matches: 9. The germline CDR1 and CDR2 sequences are SNHLY and FYNNEI. In DNA form, the CDR3 reads TGTGCCAGCAGCCTCCGGGACAGGGCTATAGATACGCAGTATTTT. Amino acid sequence: CASSLRDRAIDTQYF. Complete variable domain (other parts from reference TRBV2 and TRBJ2-3): EPEVTQTPSHQVTQMGQEVILRCVPISNHLYFYWYRQILGQKVEFLVSFYNNEISEKSEIFDDQFSVERPDGSNFTLKIRSTKLEDSAMYFCASSLRDRAIDTQYFGPGTRLTVL.

The rearrangement links TRBV7-3 to TRBJ2-5, with TRBD2 matching over 8 bases. This CDR3 comprises 15 residues. Trimming took 5 bases from V and 2 from J; bases not matched to a gene: 7. Per germline, CDR1 SGHTA and CDR2 FQGTGA. DNA of the CDR3: TGTGCCAGCAGCCGCTTGGCGGGGGGACAAGAGACCCAGTACTTC. This gives the protein CASSRLAGGQETQYF. Full variable domain (remainder filled in from reference TRBV7-3 and TRBJ2-5): GAGVSQTPSNKVTEKGKYVELRCDPISGHTALYWYRQSLGQGPEFLIYFQGTGAADDSGLPNDRFFAVRPEGSVSTLKIQRTERGDSAVYLCASSRLAGGQETQYFGPGTRLLVL.

The chain employs TRBV10-1 and TRBJ1-1; no reliable D call. CDR1 WNHNN and CDR2 SYGVQD come from the germline V gene (reference sequence). Trimming pared 0 bases from V and 2 bases from J, leaving 7 bases between. The CDR3 length is 14 residues. The CDR3 here is CASSESGLNTEAFF. Written as DNA, the CDR3 is TGCGCCAGCAGTGAGTCGGGCCTAAACACTGAAGCTTTCTTT.

CDR3 DNA: TGTGCCAGCAGCTTCGAGGGAGCTAACTATGGCTACACCTTC. Translating it yields CASSFEGANYGYTF. The gene calls are TRBV7-2 and TRBJ1-2; D uncertain. The CDR3 extends over 14 amino acids. CDR1 SGHTA and CDR2 FQGNSA come from the germline V gene. Trimming cost V 3 bases and J 0 bases, with 8 bases left between them.